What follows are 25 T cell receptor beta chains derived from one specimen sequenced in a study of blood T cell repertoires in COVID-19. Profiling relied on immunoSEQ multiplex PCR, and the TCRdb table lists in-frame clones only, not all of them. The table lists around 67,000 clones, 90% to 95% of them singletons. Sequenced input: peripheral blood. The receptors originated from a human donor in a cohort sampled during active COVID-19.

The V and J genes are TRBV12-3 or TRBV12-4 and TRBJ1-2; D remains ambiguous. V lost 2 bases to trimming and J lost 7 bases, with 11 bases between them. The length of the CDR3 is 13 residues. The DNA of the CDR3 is TGTGCCAGCAGTTTACGGGGTGAGGTTGGCTACACCTTC. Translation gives CASSLRGEVGYTF.

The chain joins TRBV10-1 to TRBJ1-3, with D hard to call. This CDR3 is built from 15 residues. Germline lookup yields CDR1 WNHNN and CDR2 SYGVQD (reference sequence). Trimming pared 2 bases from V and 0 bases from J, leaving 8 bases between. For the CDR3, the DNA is TGCGCCAGCAGTGAGGATTTAGACTCTGGAAACACCATATATTTT. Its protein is CASSEDLDSGNTIYF.

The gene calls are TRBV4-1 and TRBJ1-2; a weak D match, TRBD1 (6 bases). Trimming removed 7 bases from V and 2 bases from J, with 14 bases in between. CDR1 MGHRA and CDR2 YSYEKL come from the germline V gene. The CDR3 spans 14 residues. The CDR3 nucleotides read TGCGCCAGCACCCCTACAGGGAACAACTATGGCTACACCTTC. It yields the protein CASTPTGNNYGYTF.

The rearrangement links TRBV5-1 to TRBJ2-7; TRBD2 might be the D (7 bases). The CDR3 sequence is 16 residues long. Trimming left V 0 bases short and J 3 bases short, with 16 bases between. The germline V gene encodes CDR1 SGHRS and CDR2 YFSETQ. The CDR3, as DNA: TGCGCCAGCAGCTTGGAACCTCGGGGGGCTAGCTACGAGCAGTACTTC. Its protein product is CASSLEPRGASYEQYF.

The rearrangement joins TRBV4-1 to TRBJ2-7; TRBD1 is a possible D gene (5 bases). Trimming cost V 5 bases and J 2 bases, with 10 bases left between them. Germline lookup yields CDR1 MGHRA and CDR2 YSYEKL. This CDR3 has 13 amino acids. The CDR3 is CASSSWTTYEQYF. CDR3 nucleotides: TGCGCCAGCAGCTCCTGGACAACCTACGAGCAGTACTTC.

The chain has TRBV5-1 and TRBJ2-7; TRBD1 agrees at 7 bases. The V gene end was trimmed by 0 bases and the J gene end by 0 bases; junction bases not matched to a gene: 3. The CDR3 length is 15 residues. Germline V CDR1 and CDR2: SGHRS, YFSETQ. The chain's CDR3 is CASSLGQGSSYEQYF. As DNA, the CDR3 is TGCGCCAGCAGCTTGGGACAGGGAAGCTCCTACGAGCAGTACTTC.

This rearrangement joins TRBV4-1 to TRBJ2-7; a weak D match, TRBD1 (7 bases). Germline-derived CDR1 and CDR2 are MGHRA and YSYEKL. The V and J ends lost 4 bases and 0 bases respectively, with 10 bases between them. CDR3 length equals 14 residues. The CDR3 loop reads CASSPRDSSYEQYF. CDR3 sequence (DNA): TGCGCCAGCAGCCCGCGGGACAGCTCCTACGAGCAGTACTTC.

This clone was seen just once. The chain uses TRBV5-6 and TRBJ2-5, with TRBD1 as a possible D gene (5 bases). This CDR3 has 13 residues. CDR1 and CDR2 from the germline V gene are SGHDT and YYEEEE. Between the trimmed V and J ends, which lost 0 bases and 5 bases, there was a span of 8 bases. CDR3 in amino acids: CASSLGAGETQYF. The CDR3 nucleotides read TGTGCCAGCAGCTTGGGTGCAGGGGAGACCCAGTACTTC.

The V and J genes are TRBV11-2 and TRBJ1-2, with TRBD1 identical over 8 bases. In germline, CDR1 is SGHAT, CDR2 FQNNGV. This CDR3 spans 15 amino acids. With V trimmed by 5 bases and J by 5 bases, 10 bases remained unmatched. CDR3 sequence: CASSRGQGNIYGYTF. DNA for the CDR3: TGTGCCAGCAGCCGCGGACAGGGCAATATATATGGCTACACCTTC.

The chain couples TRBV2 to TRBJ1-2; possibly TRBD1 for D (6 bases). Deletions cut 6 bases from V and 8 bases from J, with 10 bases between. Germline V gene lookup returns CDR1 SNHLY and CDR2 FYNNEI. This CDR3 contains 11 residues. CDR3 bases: TGTGCCAGCAGCCAGGGGAACGGCTACACCTTC. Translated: CASSQGNGYTF.

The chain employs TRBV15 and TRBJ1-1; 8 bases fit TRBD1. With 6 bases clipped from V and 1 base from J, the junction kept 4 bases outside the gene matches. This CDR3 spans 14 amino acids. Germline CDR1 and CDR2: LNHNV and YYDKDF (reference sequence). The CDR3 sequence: CATRLDRGNTEAFF. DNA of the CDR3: TGTGCCACCAGGCTCGACAGGGGGAACACTGAAGCTTTCTTT.

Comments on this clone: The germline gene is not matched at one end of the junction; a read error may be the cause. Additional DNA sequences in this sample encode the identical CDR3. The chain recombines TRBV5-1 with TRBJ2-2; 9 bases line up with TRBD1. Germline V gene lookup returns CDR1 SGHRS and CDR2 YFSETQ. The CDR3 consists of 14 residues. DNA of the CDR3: TGCGCCAGCAGCATTACAGGGGGCGCAGGGGGGCTGTTTTTT. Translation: CASSITGGAGGLFF.

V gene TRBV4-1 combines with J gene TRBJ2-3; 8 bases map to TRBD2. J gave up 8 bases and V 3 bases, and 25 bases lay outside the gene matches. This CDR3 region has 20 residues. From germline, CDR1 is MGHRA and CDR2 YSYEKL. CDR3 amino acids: CASSHPGGAGTNPGLGTQYF. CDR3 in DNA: TGCGCCAGCAGCCACCCCGGGGGGGCGGGGACTAACCCCGGGTTGGGTACGCAGTATTTT.

The CDR3 sequence: CASSYVYRGQIVGNYGYTF. In DNA, the CDR3 is TGTGCCAGCAGCTATGTCTACAGGGGGCAAATTGTCGGTAACTATGGCTACACCTTC. V is TRBV7-9 and J is TRBJ1-2; TRBD1 matches at 9 bases. Germline-derived CDR1 and CDR2 are SEHNR and FQNEAQ (reference sequence). The CDR3 length is 19 residues. V shed 4 bases and J 1 base; nucleotides not matched to a gene: 16.

CDR3 coding DNA: TGTGCCAGCAGCTTAGGACTAGCGGGCTCCTACGAGCAGTACTTC. This sequence encodes CASSLGLAGSYEQYF. V gene TRBV7-2 combines with J gene TRBJ2-7, with TRBD2 matching 10 bases. Per germline, CDR1 SGHTA and CDR2 FQGNSA. The CDR3 consists of 15 residues. V trimming: 1 base; J trimming: 0 bases; junction bases outside the gene matches: 0.

The CDR3 reads CASSQAFPGQGTNQPQHF. Written as DNA, the CDR3 is TGCGCCAGCAGCCAAGCTTTTCCGGGACAGGGTACGAATCAGCCCCAGCATTTT. The chain has TRBV4-1 and TRBJ1-5; 9 bases line up with TRBD1. With V trimmed by 1 base and J by 4 bases, 11 bases remained unmatched. CDR3 length: 18 residues. CDR1 is MGHRA, CDR2 YSYEKL, per germline.

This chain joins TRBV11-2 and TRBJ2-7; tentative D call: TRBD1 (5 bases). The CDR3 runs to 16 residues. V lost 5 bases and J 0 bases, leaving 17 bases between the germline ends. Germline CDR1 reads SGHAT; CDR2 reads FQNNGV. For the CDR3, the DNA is TGTGCCAGCAGCACCCCTCAGGGTAAACTCTCCTACGAGCAGTACTTC. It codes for CASSTPQGKLSYEQYF.

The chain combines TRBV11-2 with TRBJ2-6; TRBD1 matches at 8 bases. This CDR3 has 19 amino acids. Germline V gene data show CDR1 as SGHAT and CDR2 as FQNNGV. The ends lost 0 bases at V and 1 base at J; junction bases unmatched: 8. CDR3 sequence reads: CASSLDAGQGLSGANVLTF. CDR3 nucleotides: TGTGCCAGCAGCTTAGATGCTGGACAGGGTTTATCTGGGGCCAACGTCCTGACTTTC. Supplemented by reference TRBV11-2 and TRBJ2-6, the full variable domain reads EAGVAQSPRYKIIEKRQSVAFWCNPISGHATLYWYQQILGQGPKLLIQFQNNGVVDDSQLPKDRFSAERLKGVDSTLKIQPAKLEDSAVYLCASSLDAGQGLSGANVLTFGAGSRLTVL.

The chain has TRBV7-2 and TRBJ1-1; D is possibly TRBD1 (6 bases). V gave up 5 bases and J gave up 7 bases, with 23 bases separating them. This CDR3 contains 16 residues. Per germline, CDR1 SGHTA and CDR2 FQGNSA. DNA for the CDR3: TGTGCCAGCAGCAAAAGGGCCACCGTCTGGGGGCTTGAAGCTTTCTTT. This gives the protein CASSKRATVWGLEAFF.

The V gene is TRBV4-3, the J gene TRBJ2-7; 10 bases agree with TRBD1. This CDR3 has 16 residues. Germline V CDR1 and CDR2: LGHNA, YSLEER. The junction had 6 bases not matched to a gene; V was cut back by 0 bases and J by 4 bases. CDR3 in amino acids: CASSQEMGTGDYEQYF. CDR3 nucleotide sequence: TGCGCCAGCAGCCAAGAGATGGGGACAGGGGATTACGAGCAGTACTTC.

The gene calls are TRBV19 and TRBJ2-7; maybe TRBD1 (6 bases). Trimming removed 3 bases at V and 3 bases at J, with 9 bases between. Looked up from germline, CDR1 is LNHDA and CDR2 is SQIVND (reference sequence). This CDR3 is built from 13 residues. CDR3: CASSIGTNYEQYF. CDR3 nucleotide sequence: TGTGCCAGTAGTATTGGGACAAACTACGAGCAGTACTTC.

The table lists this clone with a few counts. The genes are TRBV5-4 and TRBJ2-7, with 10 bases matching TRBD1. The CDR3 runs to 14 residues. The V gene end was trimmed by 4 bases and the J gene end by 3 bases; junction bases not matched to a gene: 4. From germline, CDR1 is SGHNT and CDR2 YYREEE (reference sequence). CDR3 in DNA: TGTGCCAGCAGCGCGGGACAGGGGCTCTACGAGCAGTACTTC. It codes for CASSAGQGLYEQYF.

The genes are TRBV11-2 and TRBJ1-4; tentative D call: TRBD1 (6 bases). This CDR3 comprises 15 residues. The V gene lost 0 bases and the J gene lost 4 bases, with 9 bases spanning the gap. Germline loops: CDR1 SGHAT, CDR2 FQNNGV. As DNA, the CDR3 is TGTGCCAGCAGCTTAGAGCAGGGGTATAATGAAAAACTGTTTTTT. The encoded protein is CASSLEQGYNEKLFF.

As DNA, the CDR3 is TGTGCCAGCAGCCCCCAACCCGGAGGGGGGGGGCAGGCAGATACGCAGTATTTT. Translating gives CASSPQPGGGGQADTQYF. The chain couples TRBV11-2 to TRBJ2-3; D may be TRBD2 (7 bases). CDR3 size: 18 residues. Trimming took 5 bases from V and 4 from J, leaving 25 bases between them. Germline values: CDR1 SGHAT, CDR2 FQNNGV.

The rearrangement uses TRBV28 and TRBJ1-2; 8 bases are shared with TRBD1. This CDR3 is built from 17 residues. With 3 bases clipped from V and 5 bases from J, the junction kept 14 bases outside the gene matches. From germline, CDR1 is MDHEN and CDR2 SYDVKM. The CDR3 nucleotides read TGTGCCAGCAGTTTGTCCAGGGGGCAGTTCGTTGGGTATGGCTACACCTTC. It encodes CASSLSRGQFVGYGYTF.